The clone carrying this TCR beta chain was counted at least ten times. Its target is not known. The data belong to a study of early T cells in non-severe SARS-CoV-2 infection. Study-wide context: Bulk RNA from unsorted whole blood was sequenced; chains were unpaired.

Whole-study results and caveats: Anti-spike CD8 specificities were favored by VDJdb matching, whose results missed private and CD4 specificities.

Unique molecular identifiers were attached to individual cDNA molecules. TCRdb processed the 5' RACE reads anew with MiXCR; each CDR3 protein has one entry. Altogether approximately 71,000 distinct CDR3 sequences are present, 12% being singletons, with the ten largest covering about 1.7%. The receptor was isolated from an adult who was a healthcare worker with PCR-confirmed SARS-CoV-2 infection or an uninfected control (not recorded which). Sequenced: whole blood.

The CDR3 protein is CASSPSGEAYNEQFF. CDR3 nucleotides: TGTGCCAGCAGCCCTAGCGGGGAGGCCTACAATGAGCAGTTCTTC. This chain links TRBV7-9 with TRBJ2-1, with 9 bases aligning to TRBD2. The germline V gene has CDR1 SEHNR and CDR2 FQNEAQ (reference sequence). J lost 2 bases, V lost 5 bases, and 4 bases had no gene match. The CDR3 runs to 15 residues.